This TCR beta chain appears in the sequencing data of a study of graft-versus-host responses after intestinal transplantation. About the research overall: Transplant types were multivisceral, liver-intestinal, or isolated intestinal.

Sequenced by immunoSEQ multiplex PCR; TCRdb stores in-frame clones only, minus some. This sample has 40,000 to 55,000 clones, with 90% to 95% found just once. Comments on this clone: The antigen is unknown.

This receptor was taken from a human donor who was the organ donor for an intestinal transplant. The input for sequencing was unstimulated CD8+ T cells sorted from spleen or lymph node cells, taken before transplant.

This CDR3 is CASSLGQVTDTQYF. The CDR3 DNA reads as TGTGCCAGCAGCTTGGGACAGGTCACAGATACGCAGTATTTT. The rearrangement links TRBV7-3 to TRBJ2-3; 8 bases agree with TRBD1. This CDR3 is 14 amino acids long. The V gene end was trimmed by 3 bases and the J gene end by 2 bases; junction bases not matched to a gene: 1. Germline loops: CDR1 SGHTA, CDR2 FQGTGA.